This T cell receptor (beta chain) originates from a study of shared clonotypes between healthy human individuals. General study findings and limits: Naive subsets generally exceeded memory subsets in estimated richness.

About this clone: What it binds is unknown.

In the original processing: ImmunoSEQ sequences covered only the junction and lacked quality scores; filtering therefore differed. Profiled with immunoSEQ multiplex PCR; TCRdb holds only in-frame clones, not every one. D and trimming were read from the DNA, whereas the V and J calls and clone size are those reported in that table. The sample has around 2.5 million clones; 93% are singletons. The specimen was naive CD4+ T cells from PBMCs. As for subset: CD45RA+ positively selected. The TCR was taken from a man aged 18 to 29 in good health. Some clones in this sample may be carry-over from other donors' samples.

The CDR3 region has the DNA TGTGCCAGCAGCCAGCCGGGACAGGGAGACTATGGCTACACCTTC. Translation gives CASSQPGQGDYGYTF. The rearrangement joins TRBV14 to TRBJ1-2; 9 bases fit TRBD1. CDR1 is SGHDN, CDR2 FVKESK, per germline. Trimming removed 3 bases from V and 3 bases from J; junction bases left unmatched: 5. There are 15 residues in the CDR3.